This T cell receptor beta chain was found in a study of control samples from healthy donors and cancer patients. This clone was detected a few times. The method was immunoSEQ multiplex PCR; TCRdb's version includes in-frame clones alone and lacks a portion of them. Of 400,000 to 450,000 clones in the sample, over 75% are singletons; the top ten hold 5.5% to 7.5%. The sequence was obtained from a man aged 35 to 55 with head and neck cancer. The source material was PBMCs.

The CDR3 here is CASSLASTGGLGNQPQHF. CDR3 DNA sequence: TGTGCCAGCAGCTTGGCCAGCACAGGGGGATTGGGCAATCAGCCCCAGCATTTT. V and J are TRBV5-6 and TRBJ1-5, with 8 bases lining up with TRBD1. The junction had 10 bases not matched to a gene; V was cut back by 0 bases and J by 2 bases. Germline V CDR1 and CDR2: SGHDT, YYEEEE. This CDR3 has 18 amino acids.